The text below deals with one TCR beta chain. The antigen is unknown. The V gene lost 1 base and the J gene lost 2 bases, with 12 bases spanning the gap. Looked up from germline, CDR1 is SQVTM and CDR2 is ANQGSEA. The CDR3 sequence is 15 residues long. The data originate from a study of T-cell reconstitution after alpha-beta-depleted transplantation in children. Study-level points and caveats: Diversity of TCRbeta at day 60 was high in some patients, arising from surviving recipient T cells and thymic progenitors. Hyperexpanded clones declined; after one year, newly produced T cells mostly supplied diversity. Roughly two months post-transplant, alpha-beta T cells reportedly originated from several hundred graft clones that had expanded.

Unique molecular identifiers were used to barcode this TCRbeta library. MiXCR was run by TCRdb on the PCR reads, yielding one entry per CDR3 protein. Among under 250,000 distinct CDR3 sequences listed, around a sixth were seen once. The source material was PBMCs, mostly from graft donor cells, sampled 360 days after TCRalphabeta/CD19-depleted stem cell transplant. This chain connects TRBV29-1 to TRBJ1-3; D unclear. The TCR comes from a male patient aged 2 to 10 who had a stem cell transplant for acute lymphoblastic leukemia, so the T cells may come from the graft donor. DNA of the CDR3: TGCAGCGTTGAAGTTGGGCAGCCCGCTGGAAACACCATATATTTT. Its translation is CSVEVGQPAGNTIYF.